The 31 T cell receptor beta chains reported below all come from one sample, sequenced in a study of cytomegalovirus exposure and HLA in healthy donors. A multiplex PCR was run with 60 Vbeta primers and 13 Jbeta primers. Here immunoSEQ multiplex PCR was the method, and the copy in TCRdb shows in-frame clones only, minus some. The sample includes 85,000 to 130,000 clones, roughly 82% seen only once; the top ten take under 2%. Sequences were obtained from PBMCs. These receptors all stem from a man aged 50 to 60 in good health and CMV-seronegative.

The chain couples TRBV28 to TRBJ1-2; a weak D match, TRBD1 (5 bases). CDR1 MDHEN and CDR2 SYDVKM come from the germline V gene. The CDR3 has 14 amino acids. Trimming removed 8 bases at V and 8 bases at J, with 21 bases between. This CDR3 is CASWERAGPRGYTF. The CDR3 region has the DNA TGTGCCAGCTGGGAACGGGCAGGGCCTCGGGGCTACACCTTC.

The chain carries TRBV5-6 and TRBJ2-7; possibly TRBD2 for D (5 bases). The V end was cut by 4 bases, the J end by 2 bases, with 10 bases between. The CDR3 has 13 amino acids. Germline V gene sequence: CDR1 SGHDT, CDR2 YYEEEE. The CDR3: CASSDGVTYEQYV. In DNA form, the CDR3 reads TGTGCCAGCAGCGACGGGGTTACCTACGAGCAGTACGTC.

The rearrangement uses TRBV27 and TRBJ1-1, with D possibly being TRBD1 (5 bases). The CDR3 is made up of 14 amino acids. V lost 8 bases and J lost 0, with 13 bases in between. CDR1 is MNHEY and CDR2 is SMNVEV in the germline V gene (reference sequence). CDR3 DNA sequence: TGTGCCAGCGGGGTGGGGGGGATGAACACTGAAGCTTTCTTT. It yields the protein CASGVGGMNTEAFF.

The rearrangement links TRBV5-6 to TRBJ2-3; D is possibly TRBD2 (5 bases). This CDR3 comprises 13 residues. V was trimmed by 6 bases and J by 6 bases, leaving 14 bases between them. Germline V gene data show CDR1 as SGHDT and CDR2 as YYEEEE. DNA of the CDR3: TGTGCCAGCATTTCCTACGGGGTGGATACGCAGTATTTT. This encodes CASISYGVDTQYF.

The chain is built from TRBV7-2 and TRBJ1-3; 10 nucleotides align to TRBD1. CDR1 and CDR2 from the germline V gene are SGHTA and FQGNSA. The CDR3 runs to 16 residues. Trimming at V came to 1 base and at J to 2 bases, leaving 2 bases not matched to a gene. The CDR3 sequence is CASSLGGTGAGNTIYF. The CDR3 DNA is TGTGCCAGCAGCTTAGGGGGGACAGGGGCTGGAAACACCATATATTTT.

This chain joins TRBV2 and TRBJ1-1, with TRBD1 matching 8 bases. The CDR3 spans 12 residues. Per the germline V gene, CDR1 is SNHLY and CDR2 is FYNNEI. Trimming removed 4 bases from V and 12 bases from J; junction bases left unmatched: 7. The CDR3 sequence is CASSADRAPPFF. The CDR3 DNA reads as TGTGCCAGCAGTGCGGACAGGGCTCCACCTTTCTTT.

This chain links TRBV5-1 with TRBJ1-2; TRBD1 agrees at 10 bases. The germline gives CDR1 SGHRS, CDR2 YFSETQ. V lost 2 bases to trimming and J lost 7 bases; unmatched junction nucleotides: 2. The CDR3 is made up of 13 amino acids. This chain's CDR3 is CASSLDRGLGYTF. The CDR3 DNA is TGCGCCAGCAGCTTAGACAGGGGGCTTGGCTACACCTTC.

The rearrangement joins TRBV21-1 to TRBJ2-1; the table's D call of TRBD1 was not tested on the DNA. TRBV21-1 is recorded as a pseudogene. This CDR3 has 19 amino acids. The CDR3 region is CASSKEPSREGALTNEQFF. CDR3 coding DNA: TGTGCCAGCAGCAAAGAGCCTAGTCGTGAGGGGGCGCTGACTAATGAGCAGTTCTTC.

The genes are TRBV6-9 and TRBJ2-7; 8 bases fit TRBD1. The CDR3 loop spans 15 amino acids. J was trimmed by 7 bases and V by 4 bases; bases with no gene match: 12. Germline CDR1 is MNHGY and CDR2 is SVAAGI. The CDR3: CASSSGPTGACEQYF. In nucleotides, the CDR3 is TGTGCCAGCAGTTCAGGTCCGACAGGGGCATGTGAGCAGTACTTC.

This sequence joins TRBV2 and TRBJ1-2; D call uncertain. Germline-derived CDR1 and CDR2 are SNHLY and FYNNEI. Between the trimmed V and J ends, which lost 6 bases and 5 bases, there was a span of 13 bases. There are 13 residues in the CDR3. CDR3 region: CASSYQPGYGYTF. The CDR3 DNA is TGTGCCAGCAGCTACCAACCGGGGTATGGCTACACCTTC.

CDR3 sequence: CASSPQGQASNGYTF. The CDR3 bases are TGTGCCAGCTCACCGCAAGGACAGGCAAGCAATGGCTACACCTTC. This chain connects TRBV18 to TRBJ1-2; TRBD1 aligns across 7 bases. This CDR3 region has 15 residues. V lost 3 bases to trimming and J lost 6 bases; unmatched junction nucleotides: 10. Germline CDR1 KGHSH, CDR2 LQKENI.

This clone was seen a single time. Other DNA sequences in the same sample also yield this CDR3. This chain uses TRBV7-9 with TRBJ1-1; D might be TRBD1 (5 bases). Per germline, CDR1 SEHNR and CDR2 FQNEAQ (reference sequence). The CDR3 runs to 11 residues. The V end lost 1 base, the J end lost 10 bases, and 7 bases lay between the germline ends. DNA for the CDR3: TGTGCCAGCAGCTTAGGGGGGGGAGCTTTCTTT. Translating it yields CASSLGGGAFF.

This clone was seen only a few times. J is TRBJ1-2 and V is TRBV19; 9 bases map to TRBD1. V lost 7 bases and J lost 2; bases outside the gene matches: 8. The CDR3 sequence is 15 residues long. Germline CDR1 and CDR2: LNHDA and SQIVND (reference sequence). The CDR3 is CASTTGGNRNYGYTF. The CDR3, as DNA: TGTGCCAGTACTACAGGGGGCAATCGAAACTATGGCTACACCTTC. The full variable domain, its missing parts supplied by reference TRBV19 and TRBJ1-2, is DGGITQSPKYLFRKEGQNVTLSCEQNLNHDAMYWYRQDPGQGLRLIYYSQIVNDFQKGDIAEGYSVSREKKESFPLTVTSAQKNPTAFYLCASTTGGNRNYGYTFGSGTRLTVV.

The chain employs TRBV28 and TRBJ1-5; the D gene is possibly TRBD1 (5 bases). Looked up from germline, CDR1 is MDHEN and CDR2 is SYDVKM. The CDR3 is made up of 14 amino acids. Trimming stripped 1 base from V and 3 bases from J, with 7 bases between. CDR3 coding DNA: TGTGCCAGCAGTTTATTCAGGGACAATCAGCCCCAGCATTTT. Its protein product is CASSLFRDNQPQHF.

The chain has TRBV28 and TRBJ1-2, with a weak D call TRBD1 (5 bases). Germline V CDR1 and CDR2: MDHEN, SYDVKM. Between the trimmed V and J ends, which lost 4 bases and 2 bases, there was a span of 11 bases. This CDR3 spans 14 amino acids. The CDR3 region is CASSSMTENYGYTF. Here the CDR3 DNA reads TGTGCCAGCAGTTCAATGACAGAGAACTATGGCTACACCTTC.

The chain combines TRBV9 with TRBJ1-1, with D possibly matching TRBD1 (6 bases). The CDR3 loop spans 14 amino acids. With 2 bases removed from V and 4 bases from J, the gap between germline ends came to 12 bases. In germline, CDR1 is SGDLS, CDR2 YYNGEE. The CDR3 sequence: CASSVTGSGTEAFF. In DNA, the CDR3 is TGTGCCAGCAGCGTCACAGGGTCGGGCACTGAAGCTTTCTTT.

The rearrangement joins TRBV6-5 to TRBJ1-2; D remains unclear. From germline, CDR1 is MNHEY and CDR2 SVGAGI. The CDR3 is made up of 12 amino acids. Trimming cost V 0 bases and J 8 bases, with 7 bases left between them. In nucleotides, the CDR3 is TGTGCCAGCAGTTACTCCGGGTGGGGCTACACCTTC. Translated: CASSYSGWGYTF.

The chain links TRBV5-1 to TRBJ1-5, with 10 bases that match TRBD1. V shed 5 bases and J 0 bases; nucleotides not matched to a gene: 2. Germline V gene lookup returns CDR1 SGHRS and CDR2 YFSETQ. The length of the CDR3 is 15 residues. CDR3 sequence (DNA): TGCGCCAGCAGGGGACAGGGGCTTAGCAATCAGCCCCAGCATTTT. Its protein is CASRGQGLSNQPQHF.

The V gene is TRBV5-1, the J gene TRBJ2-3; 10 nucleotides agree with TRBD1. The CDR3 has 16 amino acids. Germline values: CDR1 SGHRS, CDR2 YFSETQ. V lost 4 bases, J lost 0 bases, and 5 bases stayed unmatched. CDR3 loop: CASSQDRGTSTDTQYF. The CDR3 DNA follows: TGCGCCAGCAGCCAGGACAGGGGGACTAGCACAGATACGCAGTATTTT.

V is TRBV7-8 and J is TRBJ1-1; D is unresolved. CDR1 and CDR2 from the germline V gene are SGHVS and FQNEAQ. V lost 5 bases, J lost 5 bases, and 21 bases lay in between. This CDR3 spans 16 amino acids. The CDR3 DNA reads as TGTGCCAGCAGCCCCGTCCGGGGTGGGTCTTGGACTGAAGCTTTCTTT. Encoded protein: CASSPVRGGSWTEAFF.

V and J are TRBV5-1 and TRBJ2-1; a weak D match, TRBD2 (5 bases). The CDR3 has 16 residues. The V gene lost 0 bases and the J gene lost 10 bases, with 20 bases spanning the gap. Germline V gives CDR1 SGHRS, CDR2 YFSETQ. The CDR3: CASSLDSLPGSREQFF. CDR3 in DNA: TGCGCCAGCAGCTTGGATAGCTTACCGGGAAGCCGGGAGCAGTTCTTC. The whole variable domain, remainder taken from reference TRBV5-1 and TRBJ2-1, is KAGVTQTPRYLIKTRGQQVTLSCSPISGHRSVSWYQQTPGQGLQFLFEYFSETQRNKGNFPGRFSGRQFSNSRSEMNVSTLELGDSALYLCASSLDSLPGSREQFFGPGTRLTVL.

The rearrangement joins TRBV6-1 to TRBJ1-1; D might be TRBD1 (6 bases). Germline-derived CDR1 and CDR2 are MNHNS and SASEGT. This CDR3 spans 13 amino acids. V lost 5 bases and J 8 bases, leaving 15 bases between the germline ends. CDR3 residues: CASSPGQRDEAFF. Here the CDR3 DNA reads TGTGCCAGCAGTCCCGGACAGAGGGACGAAGCTTTCTTT.

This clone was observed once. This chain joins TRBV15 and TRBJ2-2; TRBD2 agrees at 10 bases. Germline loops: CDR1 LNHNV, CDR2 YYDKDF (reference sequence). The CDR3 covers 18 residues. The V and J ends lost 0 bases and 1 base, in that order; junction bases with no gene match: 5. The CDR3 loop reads CATSRDRASGGNTGELFF. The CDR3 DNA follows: TGTGCCACCAGCAGAGATCGGGCTAGCGGGGGGAACACCGGGGAGCTGTTTTTT.

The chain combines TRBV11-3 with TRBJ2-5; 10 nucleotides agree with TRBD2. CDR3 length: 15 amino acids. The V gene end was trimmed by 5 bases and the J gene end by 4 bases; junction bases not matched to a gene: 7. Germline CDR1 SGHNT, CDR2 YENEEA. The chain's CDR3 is CASSQGASGGETQYF. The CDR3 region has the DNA TGTGCCAGCAGCCAAGGGGCTAGCGGGGGAGAGACCCAGTACTTC.

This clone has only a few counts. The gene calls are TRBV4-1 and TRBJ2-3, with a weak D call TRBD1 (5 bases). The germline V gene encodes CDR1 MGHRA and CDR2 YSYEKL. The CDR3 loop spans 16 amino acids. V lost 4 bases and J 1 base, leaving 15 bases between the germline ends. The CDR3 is CASSPADIIRTDTQYF. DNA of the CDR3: TGCGCCAGCAGCCCCGCGGACATTATCCGCACAGATACGCAGTATTTT.

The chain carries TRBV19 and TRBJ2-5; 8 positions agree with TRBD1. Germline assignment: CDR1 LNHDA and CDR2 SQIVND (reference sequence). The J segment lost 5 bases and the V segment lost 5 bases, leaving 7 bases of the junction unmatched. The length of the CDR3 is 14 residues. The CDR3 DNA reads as TGTGCCAGTAGTTCCCAGGGGGCAGGGGAGACCCAGTACTTC. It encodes CASSSQGAGETQYF.

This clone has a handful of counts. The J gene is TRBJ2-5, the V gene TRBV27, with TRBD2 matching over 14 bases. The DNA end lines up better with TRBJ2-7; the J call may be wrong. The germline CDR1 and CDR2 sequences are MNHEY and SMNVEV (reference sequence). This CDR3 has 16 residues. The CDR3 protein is CASRSLTSGGAYEQYF. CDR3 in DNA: TGTGCCAGCAGATCACTGACTAGCGGGGGGGCCTACGAGCAGTACTTC.

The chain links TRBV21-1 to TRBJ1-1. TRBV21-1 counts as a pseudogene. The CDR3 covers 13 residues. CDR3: CASSKVPGTEAFF. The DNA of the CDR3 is TGTGCCAGCAGCAAAGTACCGGGAACTGAAGCTTTCTTT.

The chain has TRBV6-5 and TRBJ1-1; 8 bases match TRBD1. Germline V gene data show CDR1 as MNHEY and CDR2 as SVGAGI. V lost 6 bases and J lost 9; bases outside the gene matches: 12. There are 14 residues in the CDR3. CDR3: CASSRTGTNVQAFF. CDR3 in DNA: TGTGCCAGCAGCCGGACAGGGACCAACGTTCAAGCTTTCTTT.

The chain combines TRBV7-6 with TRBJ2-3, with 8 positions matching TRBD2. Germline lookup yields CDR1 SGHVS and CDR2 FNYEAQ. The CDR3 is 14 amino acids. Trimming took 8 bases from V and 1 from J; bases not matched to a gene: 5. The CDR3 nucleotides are TGTGCCAGCTCCTTAGCGGGGCGCACAGATACGCAGTATTTT. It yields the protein CASSLAGRTDTQYF.

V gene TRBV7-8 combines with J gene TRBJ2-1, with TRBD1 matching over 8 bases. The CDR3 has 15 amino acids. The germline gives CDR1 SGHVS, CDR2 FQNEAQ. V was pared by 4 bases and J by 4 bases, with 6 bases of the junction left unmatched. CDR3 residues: CASSSRTGPYNEQFF. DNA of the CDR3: TGTGCCAGCAGCTCCCGGACAGGGCCGTACAATGAGCAGTTCTTC. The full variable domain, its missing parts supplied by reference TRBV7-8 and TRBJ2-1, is GAGVSQSPRYKVAKRGQDVALRCDPISGHVSLFWYQQALGQGPEFLTYFQNEAQLDKSGLPSDRFFAERPEGSVSTLKIQRTQQEDSAVYLCASSSRTGPYNEQFFGPGTRLTVL.